What follows describes a single T cell receptor (beta chain). Its antigen is still unknown. CDR3 length: 16 amino acids. The germline V gene encodes CDR1 MDHEN and CDR2 SYDVKM. The ends lost 4 bases at V and 7 bases at J; junction bases unmatched: 11. TCRdb keeps only in-frame clones here, not all; method: immunoSEQ multiplex PCR. There are about 400,000 clones in the sample; 86% occur only once, and approximately 0.86% lies in the top ten. This sample is drawn from a study of cytomegalovirus exposure and HLA in healthy donors. Whole-study findings and limits: Overall, approximately 150 TCR beta chains were annotated as cytomegalovirus-associated. Specificity for CMV antigens was confirmed in vitro for a few of the CMV-associated chains.

V gene TRBV28 combines with J gene TRBJ2-1, with 9 bases aligning to TRBD2. Sequenced sample: PBMCs. This sequence was found in a woman aged 18-30 years in good health and CMV-seronegative. CDR3 amino acids: CASSSQAGGIWNEQFF. The CDR3 DNA follows: TGTGCCAGCAGTTCTCAAGCGGGAGGAATTTGGAATGAGCAGTTCTTC. The full variable domain, in which reference TRBV28 and TRBJ2-1 provide the parts outside the CDR3, is DVKVTQSSRYLVKRTGEKVFLECVQDMDHENMFWYRQDPGLGLRLIYFSYDVKMKEKGDIPEGYSVSREKKERFSLILESASTNQTSMYLCASSSQAGGIWNEQFFGPGTRLTVL.